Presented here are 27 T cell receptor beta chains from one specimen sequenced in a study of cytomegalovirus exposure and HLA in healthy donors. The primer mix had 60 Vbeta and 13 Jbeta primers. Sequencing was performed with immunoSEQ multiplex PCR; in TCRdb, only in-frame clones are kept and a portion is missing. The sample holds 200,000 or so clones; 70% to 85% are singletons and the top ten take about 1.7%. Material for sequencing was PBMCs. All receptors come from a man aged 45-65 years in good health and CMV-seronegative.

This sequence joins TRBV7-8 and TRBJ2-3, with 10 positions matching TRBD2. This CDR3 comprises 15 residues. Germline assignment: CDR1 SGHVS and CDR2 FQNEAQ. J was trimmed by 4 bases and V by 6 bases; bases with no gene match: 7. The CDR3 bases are TGTGCCAGCAGATTGTGGACTAGCGGAGCAGATACGCAGTATTTT. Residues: CASRLWTSGADTQYF.

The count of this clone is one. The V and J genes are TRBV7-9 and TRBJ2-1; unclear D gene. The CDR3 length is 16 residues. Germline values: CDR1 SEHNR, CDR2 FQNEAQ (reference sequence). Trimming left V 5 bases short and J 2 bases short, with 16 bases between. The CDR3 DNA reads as TGTGCCAGCAGCCCTAAGCCCACTCTAACCTACAATGAGCAGTTCTTC. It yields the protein CASSPKPTLTYNEQFF. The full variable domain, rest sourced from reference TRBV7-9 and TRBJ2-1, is DTGVSQNPRHKITKRGQNVTFRCDPISEHNRLYWYRQTLGQGPEFLTYFQNEAQLEKSRLLSDRFSAERPKGSFSTLEIQRTEQGDSAMYLCASSPKPTLTYNEQFFGPGTRLTVL.

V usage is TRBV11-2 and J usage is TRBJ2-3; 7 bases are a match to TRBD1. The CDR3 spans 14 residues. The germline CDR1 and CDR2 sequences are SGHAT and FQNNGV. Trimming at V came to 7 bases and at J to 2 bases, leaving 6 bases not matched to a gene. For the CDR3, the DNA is TGTGCCAGCAACCTAGGGGGCCCCACAGATACGCAGTATTTT. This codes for CASNLGGPTDTQYF.

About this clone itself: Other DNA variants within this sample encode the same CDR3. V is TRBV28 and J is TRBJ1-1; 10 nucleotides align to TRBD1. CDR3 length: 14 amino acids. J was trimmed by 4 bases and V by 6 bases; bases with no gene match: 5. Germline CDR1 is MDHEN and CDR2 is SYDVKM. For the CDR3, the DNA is TGTGCCAGCAGCCCCGGGGACAGGGGCACTGAAGCTTTCTTT. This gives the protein CASSPGDRGTEAFF.

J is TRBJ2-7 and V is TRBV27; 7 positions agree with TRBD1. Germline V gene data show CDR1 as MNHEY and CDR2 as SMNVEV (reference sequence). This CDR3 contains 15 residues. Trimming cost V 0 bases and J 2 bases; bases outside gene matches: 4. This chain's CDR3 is CASSLSVGQPYEQYF. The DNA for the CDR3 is TGTGCCAGCAGTTTATCCGTGGGACAGCCCTACGAGCAGTACTTC.

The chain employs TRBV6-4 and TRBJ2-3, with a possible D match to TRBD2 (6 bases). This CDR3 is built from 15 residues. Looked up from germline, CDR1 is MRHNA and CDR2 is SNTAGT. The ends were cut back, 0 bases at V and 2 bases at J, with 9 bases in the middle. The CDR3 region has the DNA TGTGCCAGCAGTGACTCGAGGACTAACACAGATACGCAGTATTTT. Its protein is CASSDSRTNTDTQYF.

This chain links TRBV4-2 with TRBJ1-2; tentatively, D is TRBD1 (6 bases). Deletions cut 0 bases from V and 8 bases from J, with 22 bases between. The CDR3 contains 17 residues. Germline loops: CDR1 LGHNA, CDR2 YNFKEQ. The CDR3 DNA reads TGTGCCAGCAGCCAAGAATTGGAGAACAGGGCACTACCGGGCTACACCTTC. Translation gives CASSQELENRALPGYTF.

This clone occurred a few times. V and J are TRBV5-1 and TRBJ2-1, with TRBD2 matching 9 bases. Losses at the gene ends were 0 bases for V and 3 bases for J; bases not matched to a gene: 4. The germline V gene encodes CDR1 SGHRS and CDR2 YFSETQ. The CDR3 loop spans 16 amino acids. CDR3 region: CASSLEASGNYNEQFF. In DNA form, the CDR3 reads TGCGCCAGCAGCTTGGAGGCTAGCGGGAACTACAATGAGCAGTTCTTC.

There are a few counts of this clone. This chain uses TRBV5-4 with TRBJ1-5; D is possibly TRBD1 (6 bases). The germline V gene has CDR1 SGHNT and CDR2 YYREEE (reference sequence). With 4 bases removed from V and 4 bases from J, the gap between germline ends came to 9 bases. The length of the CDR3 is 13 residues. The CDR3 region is CASSPGQNQPQHF. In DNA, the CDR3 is TGTGCCAGCAGCCCCGGACAGAATCAGCCCCAGCATTTT.

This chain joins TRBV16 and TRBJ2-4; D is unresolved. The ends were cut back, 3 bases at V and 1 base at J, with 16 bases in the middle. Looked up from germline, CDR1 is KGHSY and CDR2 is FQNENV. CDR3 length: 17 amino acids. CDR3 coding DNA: TGTGCCAGCAGCCAGACCTTAGAGGTACGGGCCAAAAACATTCAGTACTTC. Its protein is CASSQTLEVRAKNIQYF. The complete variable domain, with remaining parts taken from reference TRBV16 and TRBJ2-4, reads GEEVAQTPKHLVRGEGQKAKLYCAPIKGHSYVFWYQQVLKNEFKFLISFQNENVFDETGMPKERFSAKCLPNSPCSLEIQATKLEDSAVYFCASSQTLEVRAKNIQYFGAGTRLSVL.

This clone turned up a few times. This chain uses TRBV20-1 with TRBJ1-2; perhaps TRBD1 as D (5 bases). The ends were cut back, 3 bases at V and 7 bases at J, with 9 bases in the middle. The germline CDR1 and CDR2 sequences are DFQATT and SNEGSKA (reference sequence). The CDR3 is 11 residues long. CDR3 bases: TGCAGTGCTAGGGGGCCCGGTGGCTACACCTTC. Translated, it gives CSARGPGGYTF.

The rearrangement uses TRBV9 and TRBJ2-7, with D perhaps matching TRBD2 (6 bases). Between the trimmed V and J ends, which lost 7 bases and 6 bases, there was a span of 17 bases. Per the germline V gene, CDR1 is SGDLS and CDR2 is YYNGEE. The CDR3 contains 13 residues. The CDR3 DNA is TGTGCCAGCTCCGGGGCGGGAAGGGTCGAGCAGTACTTC. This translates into CASSGAGRVEQYF. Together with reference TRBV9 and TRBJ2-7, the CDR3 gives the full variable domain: DSGVTQTPKHLITATGQRVTLRCSPRSGDLSVYWYQQSLDQGLQFLIQYYNGEERAKGNILERFSAQQFPDLHSELNLSSLELGDSALYFCASSGAGRVEQYFGPGTRLTVT.

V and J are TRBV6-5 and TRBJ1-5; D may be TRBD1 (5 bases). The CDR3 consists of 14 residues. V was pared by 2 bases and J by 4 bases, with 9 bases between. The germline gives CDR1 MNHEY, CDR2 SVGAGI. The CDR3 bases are TGTGCCAGCAGTTACATAGGGGAAAATCAGCCCCAGCATTTT. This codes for CASSYIGENQPQHF.

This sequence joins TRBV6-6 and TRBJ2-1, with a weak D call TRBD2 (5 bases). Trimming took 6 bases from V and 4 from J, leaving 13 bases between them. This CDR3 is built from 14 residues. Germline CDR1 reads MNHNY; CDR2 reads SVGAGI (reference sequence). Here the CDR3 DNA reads TGTGCCAGCAGGGTGGCGGCGGGTTACAATGAGCAGTTCTTC. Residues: CASRVAAGYNEQFF.

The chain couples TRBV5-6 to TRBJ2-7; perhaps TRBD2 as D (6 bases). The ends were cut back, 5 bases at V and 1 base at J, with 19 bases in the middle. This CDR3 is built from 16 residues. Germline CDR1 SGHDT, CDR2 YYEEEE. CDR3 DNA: TGTGCCAGCAGGGAGGGGTCCGGGACGGCTTCCTACGAGCAGTACTTC. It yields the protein CASREGSGTASYEQYF.

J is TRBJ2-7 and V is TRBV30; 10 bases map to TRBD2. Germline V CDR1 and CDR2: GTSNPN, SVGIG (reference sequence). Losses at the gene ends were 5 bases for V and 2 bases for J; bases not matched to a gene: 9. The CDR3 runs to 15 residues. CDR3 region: CAWDKGLAITYEQYF. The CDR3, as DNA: TGTGCCTGGGATAAGGGACTAGCGATTACCTACGAGCAGTACTTC.

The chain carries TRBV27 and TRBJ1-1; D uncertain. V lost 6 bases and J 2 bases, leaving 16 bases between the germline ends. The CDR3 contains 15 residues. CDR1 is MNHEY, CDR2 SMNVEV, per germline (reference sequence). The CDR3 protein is CASRTQQMGNTEAFF. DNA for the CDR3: TGTGCCAGCAGAACCCAACAGATGGGTAACACTGAAGCTTTCTTT.

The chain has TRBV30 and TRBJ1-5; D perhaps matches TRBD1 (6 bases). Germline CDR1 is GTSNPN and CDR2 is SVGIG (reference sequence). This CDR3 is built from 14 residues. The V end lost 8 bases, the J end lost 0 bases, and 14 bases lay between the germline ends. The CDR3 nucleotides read TGTGCCGCATCACAGGGAAATAGCAATCAGCCCCAGCATTTT. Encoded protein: CAASQGNSNQPQHF.

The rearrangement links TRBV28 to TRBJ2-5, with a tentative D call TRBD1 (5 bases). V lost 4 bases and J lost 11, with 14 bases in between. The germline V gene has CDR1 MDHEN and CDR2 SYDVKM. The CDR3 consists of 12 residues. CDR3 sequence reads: CASSSARQSQYF. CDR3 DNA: TGTGCCAGCAGTTCCGCAAGACAGTCTCAGTACTTC.

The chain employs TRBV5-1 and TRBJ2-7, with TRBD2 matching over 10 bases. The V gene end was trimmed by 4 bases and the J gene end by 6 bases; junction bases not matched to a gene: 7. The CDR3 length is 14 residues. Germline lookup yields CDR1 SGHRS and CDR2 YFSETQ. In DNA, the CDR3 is TGCGCCAGCAGCCTTATAGCGGGAGGAGGCGAGCAGTACTTC. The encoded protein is CASSLIAGGGEQYF.

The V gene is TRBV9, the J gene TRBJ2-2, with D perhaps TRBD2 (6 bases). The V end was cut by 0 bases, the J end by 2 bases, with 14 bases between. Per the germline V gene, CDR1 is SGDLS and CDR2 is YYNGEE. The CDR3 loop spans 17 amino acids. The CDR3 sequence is CASSVAGEPPNTGELFF. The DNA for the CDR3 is TGTGCCAGCAGCGTAGCGGGGGAGCCGCCAAACACCGGGGAGCTGTTTTTT. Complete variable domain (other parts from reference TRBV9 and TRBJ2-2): DSGVTQTPKHLITATGQRVTLRCSPRSGDLSVYWYQQSLDQGLQFLIQYYNGEERAKGNILERFSAQQFPDLHSELNLSSLELGDSALYFCASSVAGEPPNTGELFFGEGSRLTVL.

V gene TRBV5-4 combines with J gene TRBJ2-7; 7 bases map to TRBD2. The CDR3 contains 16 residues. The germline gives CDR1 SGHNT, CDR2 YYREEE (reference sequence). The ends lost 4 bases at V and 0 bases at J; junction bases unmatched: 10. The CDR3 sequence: CASSPKGGSLSYEQYF. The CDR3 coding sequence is TGTGCCAGCAGCCCGAAGGGCGGGAGTCTCTCCTACGAGCAGTACTTC. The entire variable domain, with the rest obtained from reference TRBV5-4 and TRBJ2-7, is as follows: ETGVTQSPTHLIKTRGQQVTLRCSSQSGHNTVSWYQQALGQGPQFIFQYYREEENGRGNFPPRFSGLQFPNYSSELNVNALELDDSALYLCASSPKGGSLSYEQYFGPGTRLTVT.

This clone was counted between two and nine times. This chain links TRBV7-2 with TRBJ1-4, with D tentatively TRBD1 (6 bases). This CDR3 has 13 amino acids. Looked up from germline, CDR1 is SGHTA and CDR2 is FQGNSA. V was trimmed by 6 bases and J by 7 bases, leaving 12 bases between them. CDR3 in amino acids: CASRPGTSEKLFF. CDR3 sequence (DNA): TGTGCCAGCAGGCCCGGGACATCTGAAAAACTGTTTTTT. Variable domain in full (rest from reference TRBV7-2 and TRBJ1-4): GAGVSQSPSNKVTEKGKDVELRCDPISGHTALYWYRQSLGQGLEFLIYFQGNSAPDKSGLPSDRFSAERTGGSVSTLTIQRTQQEDSAVYLCASRPGTSEKLFFGSGTQLSVL.

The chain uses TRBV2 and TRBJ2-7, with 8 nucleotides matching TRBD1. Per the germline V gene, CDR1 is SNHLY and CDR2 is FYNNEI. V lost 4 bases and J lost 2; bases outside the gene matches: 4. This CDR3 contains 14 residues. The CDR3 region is CASSGQGLTYEQYF. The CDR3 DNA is TGTGCCAGCAGTGGACAGGGGCTTACCTACGAGCAGTACTTC.

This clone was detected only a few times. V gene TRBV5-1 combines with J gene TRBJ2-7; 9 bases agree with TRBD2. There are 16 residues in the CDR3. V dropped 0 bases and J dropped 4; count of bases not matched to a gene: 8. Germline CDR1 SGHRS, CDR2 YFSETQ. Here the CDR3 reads CASSLAGAGGRYEQYF. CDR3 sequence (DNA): TGCGCCAGCAGCTTGGCCGGAGCGGGGGGTCGGTACGAGCAGTACTTC.

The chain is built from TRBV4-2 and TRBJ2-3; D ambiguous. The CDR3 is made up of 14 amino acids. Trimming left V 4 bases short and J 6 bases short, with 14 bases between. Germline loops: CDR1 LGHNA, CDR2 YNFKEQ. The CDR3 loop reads CASSRALNADTQYF. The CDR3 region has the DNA TGTGCCAGCAGCCGGGCTCTTAATGCCGATACGCAGTATTTT.

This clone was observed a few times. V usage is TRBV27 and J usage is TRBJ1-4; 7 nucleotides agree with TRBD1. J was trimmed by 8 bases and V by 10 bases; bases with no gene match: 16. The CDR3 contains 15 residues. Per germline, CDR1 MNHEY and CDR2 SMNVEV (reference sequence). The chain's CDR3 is CATRVQGLNGEKLFF. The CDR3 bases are TGTGCCACCCGAGTACAGGGGCTGAATGGGGAAAAACTGTTTTTT. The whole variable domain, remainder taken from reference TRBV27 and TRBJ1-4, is EAQVTQNPRYLITVTGKKLTVTCSQNMNHEYMSWYRQDPGLGLRQIYYSMNVEVTDKGDVPEGYKVSRKEKRNFPLILESPSPNQTSLYFCATRVQGLNGEKLFFGSGTQLSVL.